The 22 T cell receptor beta chains in this list originate from one sample, sequenced in a study of T cell responses to AZD1222 COVID-19 vaccine. Assay: immunoSEQ multiplex PCR; the TCRdb copy retains only in-frame clones and omits some. This table holds about 140,000 clones, 75% to 90% found once. The material was peripheral blood, obtained on day 0 of AZD1222 vaccination. These receptor sequences come from an adult in good health.

The rearrangement uses TRBV24-1 and TRBJ1-1, with TRBD1 as a possible D gene (6 bases). Germline CDR1 is KGHDR and CDR2 is SFDVKD. This CDR3 has 14 amino acids. V was shortened by 4 bases and J by 4 bases, with 12 bases between the two germline ends. This CDR3 is CATSDPGAGTEAFF. Written as DNA, the CDR3 is TGTGCCACCAGTGACCCAGGGGCAGGCACTGAAGCTTTCTTT.

The chain uses TRBV5-1 and TRBJ2-7; TRBD2 matches at 8 bases. V shed 5 bases and J 2 bases; nucleotides not matched to a gene: 9. There are 15 residues in the CDR3. Per germline, CDR1 SGHRS and CDR2 YFSETQ. In DNA form, the CDR3 reads TGCGCCAGCAGTTATCTAGCGGGCCTACCCTACGAGCAGTACTTC. Translation gives CASSYLAGLPYEQYF.

The rearrangement joins TRBV4-1 to TRBJ2-7, with TRBD1 matching 8 bases. The V segment lost 3 bases and the J segment 3 bases; nucleotides outside the gene matches: 7. The germline gives CDR1 MGHRA, CDR2 YSYEKL. The CDR3 has 15 amino acids. The CDR3 loop is CASSQPGQVHYEQYF. The CDR3 DNA reads TGCGCCAGCAGCCAGCCGGGACAGGTTCACTACGAGCAGTACTTC.

The chain recombines TRBV5-6 with TRBJ2-7, with D uncertain. The CDR3 runs 12 residues. CDR1 is SGHDT and CDR2 is YYEEEE in the germline V gene. The V end lost 4 bases, the J end lost 3 bases, and 8 bases lay between the germline ends. In DNA form, the CDR3 reads TGTGCCAGCAGCCTCAACTTCTACGAGCAGTACTTC. Translating it yields CASSLNFYEQYF.

The chain recombines TRBV7-8 with TRBJ2-7, with TRBD2 matching over 7 bases. Looked up from germline, CDR1 is SGHVS and CDR2 is FQNEAQ. V was pared by 4 bases and J by 1 base, with 13 bases of the junction left unmatched. The CDR3 loop spans 17 amino acids. The CDR3 nucleotides read TGTGCCAGCAGCTGGGTCCCTCCTAGCGGTACTTCCTACGAGCAGTACTTC. It encodes CASSWVPPSGTSYEQYF.

This clone occurred a few times. The gene calls are TRBV5-8 and TRBJ1-5, with D perhaps matching TRBD1 (6 bases). Trimming shortened V by 4 bases and J by 2 bases, and 28 bases separated the two germline ends. Germline V gene sequence: CDR1 SGHTS, CDR2 YDEGEE. CDR3 size: 20 residues. CDR3 protein: CASSPGEVSNRGGGNQPQHF. The CDR3 nucleotides are TGTGCCAGCAGCCCAGGGGAGGTTAGCAACCGCGGGGGGGGCAATCAGCCCCAGCATTTT.

The V and J genes are TRBV6-5 and TRBJ1-2; 11 bases are shared with TRBD1. The V gene's germline CDR1 is MNHEY and CDR2 SVGAGI. There are 15 residues in the CDR3. The J segment lost 4 bases and the V segment lost 6 bases, leaving 7 bases of the junction unmatched. The CDR3, as DNA: TGTGCCAGCAGGTCCGGGACAGGGGGTGGCTATGGCTACACCTTC. Translating gives CASRSGTGGGYGYTF.

The V and J genes are TRBV29-1 and TRBJ1-4, with D uncertain. Germline assignment: CDR1 SQVTM and CDR2 ANQGSEA. CDR3 size: 14 residues. Trimming shortened V by 6 bases and J by 8 bases, and 19 bases separated the two germline ends. The CDR3 sequence is CSVARKLTGEKLFF. CDR3 DNA: TGCAGCGTCGCCAGGAAGTTGACGGGGGAAAAACTGTTTTTT.

In this sample, this clone turned up once. The CDR3, as DNA: TGTGCCAGCAGCCAAAGACAGGGGTTTACGTCTGAAGCTTTCTTT. Amino acids: CASSQRQGFTSEAFF. The chain couples TRBV5-4 to TRBJ1-1, with TRBD1 matching over 8 bases. The junction had 11 bases not matched to a gene; V was cut back by 4 bases and J by 6 bases. The CDR3 extends over 15 amino acids. Germline V lookup: CDR1 SGHNT, CDR2 YYREEE (reference sequence).

The chain has TRBV18 and TRBJ2-3; no definite D call. Germline assignment: CDR1 KGHSH and CDR2 LQKENI. The V and J ends lost 5 bases and 2 bases respectively, with 8 bases between them. The CDR3 sequence is 13 residues long. CDR3 nucleotide sequence: TGTGCCAGCTCATCGGATCTCACAGATACGCAGTATTTT. This encodes CASSSDLTDTQYF.

The chain uses TRBV5-8 and TRBJ1-5; 7 nucleotides agree with TRBD1. J was trimmed by 4 bases and V by 6 bases; bases with no gene match: 7. CDR3 length equals 14 residues. From germline, CDR1 is SGHTS and CDR2 YDEGEE. Here the CDR3 DNA reads TGTGCCAGCAAACTCCGGGACAGTAATCAGCCCCAGCATTTT. It yields the protein CASKLRDSNQPQHF. The variable domain in full, completed from reference TRBV5-8 and TRBJ1-5, reads EAGVTQSPTHLIKTRGQQATLRCSPISGHTSVYWYQQALGLGLQFLLWYDEGEERNRGNFPPRFSGRQFPNYSSELNVNALELEDSALYLCASKLRDSNQPQHFGDGTRLSIL.

With respect to this clone: Other DNA sequences in this sample translate to the same CDR3. The genes are TRBV9 and TRBJ1-6; no definite D call. Germline-derived CDR1 and CDR2 are SGDLS and YYNGEE. The V and J ends lost 5 bases and 0 bases respectively, with 12 bases between them. The CDR3 has 16 amino acids. DNA of the CDR3: TGTGCCAGCAGTGCCGGTCAAAGCTCCTATAATTCACCCCTCCACTTT. The encoded protein is CASSAGQSSYNSPLHF.

The rearrangement joins TRBV12-2 to TRBJ1-2. TRBV12-2 is a pseudogene segment. This CDR3 comprises 18 residues. DNA for the CDR3: TGTGCAAGTCGCGTCGCCGTAAGGGATTCGGGAGCTAACTATGGCTACACCTTC. Protein product: CASRVAVRDSGANYGYTF.

The chain is built from TRBV4-2 and TRBJ2-7; D gene uncertain. V was shortened by 1 base and J by 0 bases, with 7 bases between the two germline ends. Germline V lookup: CDR1 LGHNA, CDR2 YNFKEQ. The CDR3 sequence is 14 residues long. CDR3 in DNA: TGTGCCAGCAGCCAAGTAGGCCTCTCCTACGAGCAGTACTTC. Amino acids: CASSQVGLSYEQYF.

The chain employs TRBV30 and TRBJ2-7; D remains ambiguous. This CDR3 has 12 amino acids. V lost 5 bases to trimming and J lost 2 bases, with 10 bases between them. Germline V gives CDR1 GTSNPN, CDR2 SVGIG (reference sequence). The CDR3 DNA reads TGTGCCTGGGGGGTGGGGACCTACGAGCAGTACTTC. The encoded protein is CAWGVGTYEQYF.

This clone was recorded once. The chain carries TRBV30 and TRBJ1-5; 7 nucleotides align to TRBD1. Germline CDR1 and CDR2: GTSNPN and SVGIG (reference sequence). The CDR3 covers 15 residues. V lost 2 bases and J lost 4; bases outside the gene matches: 8. The CDR3 protein is CAWSSYRGGNQPQHF. In DNA form, the CDR3 reads TGTGCCTGGAGTTCGTACAGGGGTGGGAATCAGCCCCAGCATTTT. Full variable domain (rest looked up from reference TRBV30 and TRBJ1-5): SQTIHQWPATLVQPVGSPLSLECTVEGTSNPNLYWYRQAAGRGLQLLFYSVGIGQISSEVPQNLSASRPQDRQFILSSKKLLLSDSGFYLCAWSSYRGGNQPQHFGDGTRLSIL.

J is TRBJ2-1 and V is TRBV29-1, with D unclear. Looked up from germline, CDR1 is SQVTM and CDR2 is ANQGSEA. Trimming pared 3 bases from V and 6 bases from J, leaving 9 bases between. The CDR3 has 12 residues. The CDR3, as DNA: TGCAGCGTTGAGAAGAACTCCAATGAGCAGTTCTTC. It translates to CSVEKNSNEQFF.

CDR3 coding DNA: TGTGCCAGCAGTTTACGAGGGACAGGCCTTTGGAACACTGAAGCTTTCTTT. This translates into CASSLRGTGLWNTEAFF. The V call is TRBV28, the J call TRBJ1-1; 8 nucleotides match TRBD1. The CDR3 contains 17 residues. The germline CDR1 and CDR2 sequences are MDHEN and SYDVKM. V shed 2 bases and J 1 base; nucleotides not matched to a gene: 9.

The genes are TRBV6-5 and TRBJ2-1; D gene ambiguous. The CDR3 length is 13 residues. Germline loops: CDR1 MNHEY, CDR2 SVGAGI. V gave up 5 bases and J gave up 8 bases, with 13 bases separating them. CDR3 DNA sequence: TGTGCCAGCAGTCTTCGTCAATGGGATGAGCAGTTCTTC. Its translation: CASSLRQWDEQFF.

Only one count was recorded for this clone. The chain couples TRBV4-2 to TRBJ1-4; D not resolved. CDR1 and CDR2 (germline): LGHNA, YNFKEQ. The V end was cut by 0 bases, the J end by 4 bases, with 9 bases between. The CDR3 is made up of 15 amino acids. Here the CDR3 reads CASSQDSGNNEKLFF. Here the CDR3 DNA reads TGTGCCAGCAGCCAAGACAGTGGGAATAATGAAAAACTGTTTTTT.

The chain has TRBV7-9 and TRBJ1-4; D might be TRBD1 (5 bases). CDR1 and CDR2 from the germline V gene are SEHNR and FQNEAQ (reference sequence). This CDR3 spans 15 amino acids. V dropped 3 bases and J dropped 4 bases, with 12 bases sitting between them. CDR3 bases: TGTGCCAGCAGCTTCTCCGGGACCTTTAATGAAAAACTGTTTTTT. It is translated as CASSFSGTFNEKLFF.

The CDR3 loop reads CASSYLGAYEQYF. The CDR3, as DNA: TGTGCCAGCAGCTATTTGGGGGCCTACGAGCAGTACTTC. The V gene is TRBV3-1 (or the pseudogene TRBV3-2), the J gene TRBJ2-7, with D tentatively TRBD1 or TRBD2 (5 bases each). From germline, CDR1 is LGHDT and CDR2 YNNKEL (reference sequence). CDR3 length: 13 amino acids. Trimming removed 5 bases from V and 2 bases from J, with 10 bases in between.